The rows below give T cell receptor beta chains drawn from one sample of a study of beta chain features in type 1 diabetes. Sequencing was performed with immunoSEQ multiplex PCR; in TCRdb, only in-frame clones are kept and a portion is missing. The profile shows 240,000 or so clones, around a quarter of them singletons. Specimen: central memory CD4+ T cells from blood. These receptors came from a young man in good health. Both conserved end residues are part of each CDR3. Each record gives: J gene, D gene, clone size, V gene, CDR3 DNA, CDR3 protein. The D gene is left open where the match is weak. Clone size is given for some rows only: seen once, a few or many times, or a class if the clone is expanded.

TRBJ2-5 | TRBD2 | . | TRBV11-2 | TGTGCCAGCAGCCTTGGTAGCGGGGGCCGGGAGACCCAGTACTTC | CASSLGSGGRETQYF
TRBJ2-7 | TRBD1 | many | TRBV14 | TGTGCCAGCAGCCTACTTGGGACAGAAGATTACGAGCAGTACTTC | CASSLLGTEDYEQYF
TRBJ1-2 | TRBD1 | few | TRBV30 | TGTGCCTGGAGTCCAACAGGGGACCATTATGGCTACACCTTC | CAWSPTGDHYGYTF
TRBJ2-1 | TRBD2 | . | TRBV5-1 | TGCGCCAGCAGCTTTTTAAAAGACAGCGGGAGCTCCTACAATGAGCAGTTCTTC | CASSFLKDSGSSYNEQFF
TRBJ2-5 | . | many | TRBV6-1 | TGTGCCAGCAGCCAACATCAGACGGAGACCCAGTACTTC | CASSQHQTETQYF
TRBJ1-6 | . | few | TRBV7-2 | TGTGCCAGCAGCTTAGCGGCGCCAGATTCACCCCTCCACTTT | CASSLAAPDSPLHF
TRBJ2-7 | TRBD1 | . | TRBV5-4 | TGTGCCAGCAGCCGGGACAGCTACGAGCAGTACTTC | CASSRDSYEQYF
TRBJ1-2 | . | . | TRBV28 | TGTGCCAGCAGTTTCCCAGTCGGGGTTAGAAACTATGGCTACACCTTC | CASSFPVGVRNYGYTF
TRBJ2-1 | TRBD2 | few | TRBV9 | TGTGCCAGCAGCGTCGGACTAGCGAGCTCCTACAATGAGCAGTTCTTC | CASSVGLASSYNEQFF
TRBJ2-3 | TRBD2 | many | TRBV5-6 | TGTGCCAGCAGCTTACGTGGGACTAGCGGAAGCACAGATACGCAGTATTTT | CASSLRGTSGSTDTQYF
TRBJ2-1 | . | few | TRBV18 | TGTGCCAGCTCACGGGGGGACCCCTACAATGAGCAGTTCTTC | CASSRGDPYNEQFF
TRBJ2-7 | . | . | TRBV29-1 | TGCAGCGTTGGGAAGGGGCCCTACGAGCAGTACTTC | CSVGKGPYEQYF
TRBJ2-3 | TRBD2 | . | TRBV2 | TGTGCCAGCGACTCCCCTGGACTAGCGGCCACAGATACGCAGTATTTT | CASDSPGLAATDTQYF
TRBJ1-4 | . | . | TRBV4-1 | TGCGCCAGCAGCCAAGATGCGGGGGCTACTAATGAAAAACTGTTTTTT | CASSQDAGATNEKLFF
TRBJ1-2 | . | . | TRBV11-2 | TGTGCCAGCAGCTTAGGGGCAGACTATGGCTACACCTTC | CASSLGADYGYTF
TRBJ2-1 | TRBD2 | few | TRBV5-6 | TGTGCCAGCAGAGACGGACTAGCGGGTTACAATGAGCAGTTCTTC | CASRDGLAGYNEQFF